This T cell receptor (beta chain) came from a study of blood T cell repertoires in COVID-19. This clone occurred a few times. As processed by the authors: Estimates of nucleated cell counts were drawn from the amplification of reference gene primers. Clones were read by immunoSEQ multiplex PCR, and TCRdb kept only the in-frame ones, dropping some. Clonal size and the V and J genes are those of that table, whereas D and trimming came from the DNA. The sample shows about 290,000 clones, over 80% of them seen only once. Germline lookup yields CDR1 SNHLY and CDR2 FYNNEI. This CDR3 region has 15 residues. Trimming cost V 7 bases and J 6 bases; bases outside gene matches: 12.

This rearrangement joins TRBV2 to TRBJ2-7; 10 positions agree with TRBD2. The sequence derives from a woman aged 45-65 years with active or convalescent COVID-19. Sequenced material: peripheral blood. CDR3 nucleotide sequence: TGTGCCAGCACCACCGGAACTAGCGGGAAAGGCGAGCAGTACTTC. Its protein is CASTTGTSGKGEQYF.